Each of the 23 T cell receptor beta chains below was sequenced from the same sample in a study of follicular helper T cells after annual influenza vaccination. This table comes from immunoSEQ multiplex PCR, and its TCRdb copy is limited to in-frame clones, with some not included. The data show 8,000 to 10,000 clones, roughly 80% seen once. As to time point: 2014-2015 season, 7 days after vaccination. The source was CXCR5- memory CD4+ T cells sorted from blood, collected 7 days after influenza vaccination. The receptors here all came from an adult who received the influenza vaccine.

This chain's CDR3 is CASSLGLAGGTEAFF. The CDR3 DNA reads TGTGCCAGCAGCTTAGGATTGGCAGGGGGCACTGAAGCTTTCTTT. The chain links TRBV7-9 to TRBJ1-1; TRBD1 matches at 7 bases. Germline values: CDR1 SEHNR, CDR2 FQNEAQ (reference sequence). Unmatched junction bases numbered 6, after V lost 1 base and J lost 4 bases. The CDR3 sequence is 15 residues long.

The sample holds a few counts of this clone. The rearrangement joins TRBV4-1 to TRBJ1-1, with a possible D match to TRBD1 (5 bases). Trimming stripped 1 base from V and 4 bases from J, with 10 bases between. The CDR3 consists of 14 residues. The germline CDR1 and CDR2 sequences are MGHRA and YSYEKL. The CDR3 DNA sequence: TGCGCCAGCAGCCAAGGGTGGAGGGGCACTGAAGCTTTCTTT. Amino acids: CASSQGWRGTEAFF.

This chain connects TRBV7-2 to TRBJ2-3; D gene unclear. Germline V gene sequence: CDR1 SGHTA, CDR2 FQGNSA. This CDR3 is 16 amino acids long. The V gene lost 4 bases and the J gene lost 0 bases, with 14 bases spanning the gap. CDR3 DNA sequence: TGTGCCAGCAGCTCGAGCCCCGGGTTTAGCACAGATACGCAGTATTTT. Its translation: CASSSSPGFSTDTQYF.

The V gene is TRBV7-6, the J gene TRBJ2-5; D not certain. Per germline, CDR1 SGHVS and CDR2 FNYEAQ. V gave up 1 base and J gave up 1 base, with 7 bases separating them. The CDR3 spans 14 residues. CDR3 nucleotide sequence: TGTGCCAGCAGCTTAGGGGCCACCCAAGAGACCCAGTACTTC. This codes for CASSLGATQETQYF.

The chain carries TRBV5-4 and TRBJ2-6, with a tentative D call TRBD1 (6 bases). The germline gives CDR1 SGHNT, CDR2 YYREEE (reference sequence). The CDR3 extends over 15 amino acids. V gave up 9 bases and J gave up 0 bases, with 13 bases separating them. The CDR3 sequence is CATRTDPSGANVLTF. In DNA form, the CDR3 reads TGTGCCACCAGGACAGATCCCTCTGGGGCCAACGTCCTGACTTTC.

CDR3 DNA sequence: TGTGCCAGCTCACCCGGGTACGGAAACATGAACACTGAAGCTTTCTTT. It is translated as CASSPGYGNMNTEAFF. The chain has TRBV18 and TRBJ1-1; no firm D call. Germline loops: CDR1 KGHSH, CDR2 LQKENI. This CDR3 has 16 residues. Trimming pared 3 bases from V and 0 bases from J, leaving 14 bases between.

The chain joins TRBV4-3 to TRBJ2-5; D remains ambiguous. The CDR3 has 12 amino acids. In germline, CDR1 is LGHNA, CDR2 YSLEER. Trimming removed 0 bases at V and 8 bases at J, with 7 bases between. CDR3 in amino acids: CASSQEGRTQYF. For the CDR3, the DNA is TGCGCCAGCAGCCAAGAAGGTAGAACCCAGTACTTC.

The chain recombines TRBV5-4 with TRBJ2-3; the D gene is possibly TRBD2 (7 bases). CDR3 length: 15 amino acids. V shed 8 bases and J shed 2 bases, with 18 bases lying between them. Germline assignment: CDR1 SGHNT and CDR2 YYREEE (reference sequence). The CDR3 DNA follows: TGTGCCAGTAAGGGGGGGGGATCTACCACAGATACGCAGTATTTT. Its protein is CASKGGGSTTDTQYF.

For this clone: One end of the junction varies from germline; a read error may be responsible. V and J are TRBV7-7 and TRBJ2-5; D possibly corresponds to TRBD1 (6 bases). The CDR3 has 14 residues. Germline V gene sequence: CDR1 SSHAT, CDR2 FNYEAQ (reference sequence). CDR3 amino acids: CASSLGRGQETQYF. In DNA, the CDR3 is TGTGCTAGCAGCTTGGGCAGGGGCCAAGAGACCCAGTACTTC. The whole variable domain, filled in from reference TRBV7-7 and TRBJ2-5, reads GAGVSQSPRYKVTKRGQDVTLRCDPISSHATLYWYQQALGQGPEFLTYFNYEAQPDKSGLPSDRFSAERPEGSISTLTIQRTEQRDSAMYRCASSLGRGQETQYFGPGTRLLVL.

The chain has TRBV6-4 and TRBJ2-1; 10 nucleotides line up with TRBD2. Germline lookup yields CDR1 MRHNA and CDR2 SNTAGT. The CDR3 has 15 residues. V lost 6 bases to trimming and J lost 8 bases; unmatched junction nucleotides: 10. The CDR3 DNA reads as TGTGCCAGCAGGGATATAGCGGGGGGCCTGGATGAGCAGTTCTTC. It translates to CASRDIAGGLDEQFF.

This chain links TRBV2 with TRBJ1-3, with 8 bases that match TRBD1. V shed 5 bases, J shed 4 bases, and the junction held 7 bases outside the gene matches. CDR1 and CDR2 (germline): SNHLY, FYNNEI. The CDR3 has 15 amino acids. The DNA of the CDR3 is TGTGCCAGCAGTCCGATCAGGGGGCGAGGAAACACCATATATTTT. Encoded protein: CASSPIRGRGNTIYF.

The chain joins TRBV19 to TRBJ2-7, with a weak D call TRBD1 (5 bases). Germline values: CDR1 LNHDA, CDR2 SQIVND (reference sequence). The CDR3 runs 13 residues. The V and J ends lost 5 bases and 12 bases respectively, with 20 bases between them. As DNA, the CDR3 is TGTGCCAGTAGTGTTGAGACTGTGGGGCCTTTGTACTTC. Its translation: CASSVETVGPLYF.

The chain combines TRBV5-6 with TRBJ2-5, with D possibly TRBD2 on 7 matching bases. The V end was cut by 1 base, the J end by 4 bases, with 17 bases between. There are 16 residues in the CDR3. CDR1 SGHDT and CDR2 YYEEEE come from the germline V gene. CDR3 coding DNA: TGTGCCAGCAGCTTGTTTGGCGGGGGCCACGGAGAGACCCAGTACTTC. Amino acid sequence: CASSLFGGGHGETQYF.

The chain combines TRBV9 with TRBJ2-2; D remains unclear. Between the trimmed V and J ends, which lost 4 bases and 1 base, there was a span of 8 bases. The germline V gene encodes CDR1 SGDLS and CDR2 YYNGEE. This CDR3 has 14 residues. CDR3 coding DNA: TGTGCCAGCAGCCGTACACAGAACACCGGGGAGCTGTTTTTT. Protein product: CASSRTQNTGELFF.

This chain joins TRBV7-2 and TRBJ1-5; weak D call: TRBD1 (5 bases). CDR3 length: 14 residues. Germline-derived CDR1 and CDR2 are SGHTA and FQGNSA. Between the trimmed V and J ends, which lost 3 bases and 2 bases, there was a span of 8 bases. DNA for the CDR3: TGTGCCAGCAGCTTCATGGGGGGCAATCAGCCCCAGCATTTT. It codes for CASSFMGGNQPQHF.

The chain employs TRBV6-5 and TRBJ1-3; D is possibly TRBD1 (6 bases). Trimming shortened V by 6 bases and J by 3 bases, and 9 bases separated the two germline ends. In germline, CDR1 is MNHEY, CDR2 SVGAGI. This CDR3 spans 13 amino acids. The CDR3 reads CASSWGLGNTIYF. CDR3 nucleotides: TGTGCCAGCAGCTGGGGGCTTGGAAACACCATATATTTT.

The rearrangement links TRBV5-6 to TRBJ1-2; 9 bases agree with TRBD1. Germline CDR1 and CDR2: SGHDT and YYEEEE. This CDR3 spans 15 amino acids. V lost 4 bases and J lost 5; bases outside the gene matches: 9. In DNA form, the CDR3 reads TGTGCCAGCAGCACTACAGGGGGCGCGGGGTATGGCTACACCTTC. It encodes CASSTTGGAGYGYTF.

The chain joins TRBV18 to TRBJ1-1, with 7 bases aligning to TRBD1. Losses at the gene ends were 3 bases for V and 4 bases for J; bases not matched to a gene: 8. Germline CDR1 and CDR2: KGHSH and LQKENI. The CDR3 length is 15 residues. The DNA of the CDR3 is TGTGCCAGCTCACCTGAGACAGGGCGAGGCACTGAAGCTTTCTTT. It specifies CASSPETGRGTEAFF.

This sequence joins TRBV11-3 and TRBJ1-6, with TRBD1 matching over 7 bases. V trimming: 5 bases; J trimming: 7 bases; junction bases outside the gene matches: 8. This CDR3 has 15 residues. CDR1 is SGHNT and CDR2 is YENEEA in the germline V gene. DNA of the CDR3: TGTGCCAGCAGCACGACAGGGAGGGAGAATTCACCCCTCCACTTT. Amino acids: CASSTTGRENSPLHF.

The J gene is TRBJ1-4, the V gene TRBV6-6; D remains unclear. CDR1 is MNHNY, CDR2 SVGAGI, per germline (reference sequence). The CDR3 covers 15 residues. V lost 4 bases to trimming and J lost 8 bases, with 17 bases between them. The CDR3, as DNA: TGTGCCAGCAGTTTTTCACCGGGGTTTCACGAAAAACTGTTTTTT. The encoded protein is CASSFSPGFHEKLFF.

The chain is built from TRBV4-2 and TRBJ2-2; 12 positions match TRBD2. V was clipped by 0 bases and J by 6 bases; unmatched bases: 5. CDR1 is LGHNA, CDR2 YNFKEQ, per germline. The CDR3 length is 17 residues. This chain's CDR3 is CASSQEHSSGGAGELFF. The CDR3 nucleotides are TGTGCCAGCAGCCAAGAGCACTCTAGCGGGGGGGCCGGGGAGCTGTTTTTT.

The chain joins TRBV19 to TRBJ1-2; the D is unclear. V was trimmed by 6 bases and J by 0 bases, leaving 17 bases between them. CDR1 and CDR2 (germline): LNHDA, SQIVND (reference sequence). There are 16 residues in the CDR3. CDR3 nucleotide sequence: TGTGCCAGTAGCCGGGCCGGCGGCGCTTCTAACTATGGCTACACCTTC. This sequence encodes CASSRAGGASNYGYTF.

The genes are TRBV7-2 and TRBJ2-3; weak D call: TRBD1 (5 bases). CDR1 and CDR2 from the germline V gene are SGHTA and FQGNSA. The V end was cut by 2 bases, the J end by 4 bases, with 13 bases between. CDR3 length equals 15 residues. The CDR3 DNA reads as TGTGCCAGCAGCTTACAGGGTACCGGATCAGATACGCAGTATTTT. It encodes CASSLQGTGSDTQYF.